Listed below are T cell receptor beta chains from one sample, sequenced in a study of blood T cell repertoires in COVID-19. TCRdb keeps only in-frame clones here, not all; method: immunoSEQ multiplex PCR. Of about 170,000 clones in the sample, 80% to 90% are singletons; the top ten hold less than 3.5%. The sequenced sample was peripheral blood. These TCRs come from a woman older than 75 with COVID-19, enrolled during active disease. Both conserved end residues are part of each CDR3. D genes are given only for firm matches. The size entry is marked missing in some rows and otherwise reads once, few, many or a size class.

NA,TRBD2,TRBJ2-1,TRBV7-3,TGTGCCAGCCCGCGGGAGGGGTACAATGAGCAGTTCTTC,CASPREGYNEQFF
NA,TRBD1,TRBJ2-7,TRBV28,TGTGCCAGCAGCTACAGGGGCCAGCAGTACTTC,CASSYRGQQYF
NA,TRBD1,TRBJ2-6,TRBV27,TGTGCCAGCAGTTTATCATCGGGACAGGTTAGATTAGGGGCCAACGTCCTGACTTTC,CASSLSSGQVRLGANVLTF
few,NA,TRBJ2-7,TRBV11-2,TGTGCCAGCAGCTTAGGCGGGTCCAGGTACGAGCAGTACTTC,CASSLGGSRYEQYF
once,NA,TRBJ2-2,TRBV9,TGTGCCAGCAGCCCCCACCCAGGGGACAACACCGGGGAGCTGTTTTTT,CASSPHPGDNTGELFF
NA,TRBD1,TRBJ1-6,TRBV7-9,TGTGCCAGCAGCTTTCGGACCAGGGGGAAGAATTCACCCCTCCACTTT,CASSFRTRGKNSPLHF
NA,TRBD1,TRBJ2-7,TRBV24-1,TGTGCCACCAGTGATACGACAGGGATCTACGAGCAGTACTTC,CATSDTTGIYEQYF
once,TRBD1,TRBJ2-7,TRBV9,TGTGCCAGCAGCGGACCGGGACAGACCTACGAGCAGTACTTC,CASSGPGQTYEQYF
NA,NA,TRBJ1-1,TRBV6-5,TGTGCCAGCAGTTCTACAGGGTACACTGAAGCTTTCTTT,CASSSTGYTEAFF
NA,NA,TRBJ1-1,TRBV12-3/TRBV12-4,TGTGCCAGCAGTTGGGGGACAGAAGCTTTCTTT,CASSWGTEAFF
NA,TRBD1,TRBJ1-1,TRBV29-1,TGCAGCGCCAGGACAGGGAGTGAGACTGAAGCTTTCTTT,CSARTGSETEAFF
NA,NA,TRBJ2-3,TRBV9,TGTGCCAGCCTACCCGAGGATACGCAGTATTTT,CASLPEDTQYF
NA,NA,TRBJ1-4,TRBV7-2,TGTGCCAGCAGCTTAGCGTCGGGGAGGGGTGAAAAACTGTTTTTT,CASSLASGRGEKLFF
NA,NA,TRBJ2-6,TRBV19,TGTGCCACGCGTCCGGCAGGTACTTCTGGGGCCAACGTCCTGACTTTC,CATRPAGTSGANVLTF
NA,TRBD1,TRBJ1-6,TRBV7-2,TGTGCCAGCAGCTTAGTTGGGACAGCGAATTCACCCCTCCACTTT,CASSLVGTANSPLHF
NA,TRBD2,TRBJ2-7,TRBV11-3,TGTGCCAGCAGCAGAGGCCCAGCGGGAGCCAGAGAGCAGTACTTC,CASSRGPAGAREQYF
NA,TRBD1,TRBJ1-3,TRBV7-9,TGTGCCAGCAGCCCGGACAGGGTCGGAAACACCATATATTTT,CASSPDRVGNTIYF
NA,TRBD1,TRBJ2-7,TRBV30,TGTGCCTGGGGGACAGGGGGATTCGAGCAGTACTTC,CAWGTGGFEQYF
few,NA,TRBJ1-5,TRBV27,TGTGCCAGCAGTTTAGCAGGGCGTAGTCAGCCCCAGCATTTT,CASSLAGRSQPQHF
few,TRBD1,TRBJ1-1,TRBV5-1,TGCGCCAGCAGCTCGTGGACAGGGGACACTGAAGCTTTCTTT,CASSSWTGDTEAFF
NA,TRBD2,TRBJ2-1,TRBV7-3,TGTGCCAGCAGCCCAAAACTAGCGGGAGGGCCCTATGAGCAGTTCTTC,CASSPKLAGGPYEQFF
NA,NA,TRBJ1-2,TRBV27,TGTGCCAGCAGTTGGACCTCGGGGTTTGGATACTATGGCTACACCTTC,CASSWTSGFGYYGYTF
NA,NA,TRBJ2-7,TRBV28,TGTGCCAGCAGTTTAGGGGGGGCTCTGAGCGGCTACGAGCAGTACTTC,CASSLGGALSGYEQYF
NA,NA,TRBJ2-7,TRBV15,TGTGCCACCAGCAGAGATGGCCCCGGAGCGGCAAACTCCTACGAGCAGTACTTC,CATSRDGPGAANSYEQYF
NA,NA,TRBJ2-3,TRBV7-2,TGTGCCAGCAGCTTAGTTGGGCTGGAAGGAAATACGCAGTATTTT,CASSLVGLEGNTQYF
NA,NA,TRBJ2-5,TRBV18,TGTGCCAGCTCAACACCGGGACTTACCGGGGAGACCCAGTACTTC,CASSTPGLTGETQYF
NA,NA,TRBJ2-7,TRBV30,TGTGCCTGGAGTACCCTCGGGGGGCTCGAGCAGTACTTC,CAWSTLGGLEQYF
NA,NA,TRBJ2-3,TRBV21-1,TGTGCCAGCAGCAGATTCCTTAGCGGGAGGGTCCCCCAGAGGCGCACAGATACGCAGTATTTT,CASSRFLSGRVPQRRTDTQYF
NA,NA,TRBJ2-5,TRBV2,TGTGCCAGCAGCCCCGGGTTGAGTGAGACCCAGTACTTC,CASSPGLSETQYF
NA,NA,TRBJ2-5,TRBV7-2,TGTGCCAGCACTAGGGGCCACCAAGAGACCCAGTACTTC,CASTRGHQETQYF
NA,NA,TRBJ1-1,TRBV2,TGTGCCAGCAGTGAACAGGGCGTGGACACTGAAGCTTTCTTT,CASSEQGVDTEAFF
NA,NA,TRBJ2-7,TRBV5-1,TGCGCCAGCAGCTTAAAATGGCGGGAATCCTACGAGCAGTACTTC,CASSLKWRESYEQYF
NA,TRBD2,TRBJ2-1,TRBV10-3,TGTGCCATCAGTGAGTCCCTAGCGGGGGGGCGGGACAATGAGCAGTTCTTC,CAISESLAGGRDNEQFF
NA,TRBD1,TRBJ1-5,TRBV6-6,TGTGCCAGCAGTGCTGCCCCGGGACAGGTGATTCCCCAGCATTTT,CASSAAPGQVIPQHF